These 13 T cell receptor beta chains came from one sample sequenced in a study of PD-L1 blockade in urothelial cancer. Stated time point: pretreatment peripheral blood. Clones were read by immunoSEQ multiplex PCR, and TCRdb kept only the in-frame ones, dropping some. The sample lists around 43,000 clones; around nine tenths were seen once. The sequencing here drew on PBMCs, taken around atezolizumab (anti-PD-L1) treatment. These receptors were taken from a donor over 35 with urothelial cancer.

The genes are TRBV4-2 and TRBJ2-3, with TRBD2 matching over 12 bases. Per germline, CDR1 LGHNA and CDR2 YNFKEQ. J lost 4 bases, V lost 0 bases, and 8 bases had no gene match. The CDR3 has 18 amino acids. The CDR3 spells CASSQDRGTSGWPDTQYF. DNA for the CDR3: TGTGCCAGCAGCCAAGATCGGGGGACTAGCGGGTGGCCAGATACGCAGTATTTT.

This chain's CDR3 is CASSQRSNTEAFF. DNA of the CDR3: TGTGCCAGCAGCCAGAGGTCGAACACTGAAGCTTTCTTT. The chain uses TRBV7-6 and TRBJ1-1; D not certain. Trimming pared 5 bases from V and 1 base from J, leaving 8 bases between. The CDR3 is made up of 13 amino acids. Per germline, CDR1 SGHVS and CDR2 FNYEAQ.

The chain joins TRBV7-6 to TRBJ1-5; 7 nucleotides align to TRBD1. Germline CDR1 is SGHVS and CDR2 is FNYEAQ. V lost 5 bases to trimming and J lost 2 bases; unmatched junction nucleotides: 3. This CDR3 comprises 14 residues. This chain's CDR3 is CASSQGVGNQPQHF. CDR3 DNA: TGTGCCAGCAGCCAGGGGGTGGGCAATCAGCCCCAGCATTTT.

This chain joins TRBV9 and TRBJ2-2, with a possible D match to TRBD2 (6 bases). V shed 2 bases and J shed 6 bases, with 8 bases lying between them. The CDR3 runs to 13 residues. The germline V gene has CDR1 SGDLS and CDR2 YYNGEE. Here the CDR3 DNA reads TGTGCCAGCAGCGTGGGGGAGGCCGGGGAGCTGTTTTTT. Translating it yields CASSVGEAGELFF.

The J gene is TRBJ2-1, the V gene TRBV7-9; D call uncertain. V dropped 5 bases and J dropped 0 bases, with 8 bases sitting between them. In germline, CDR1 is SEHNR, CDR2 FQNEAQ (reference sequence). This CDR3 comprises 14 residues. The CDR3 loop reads CASSPTASYNEQFF. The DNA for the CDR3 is TGTGCCAGCAGCCCCACAGCCTCCTACAATGAGCAGTTCTTC.

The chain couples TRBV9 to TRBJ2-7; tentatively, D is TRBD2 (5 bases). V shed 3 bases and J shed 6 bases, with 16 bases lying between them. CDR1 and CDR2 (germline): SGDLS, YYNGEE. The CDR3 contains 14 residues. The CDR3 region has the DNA TGTGCCAGCAGCGGAGCCGGGGATGGCCTCGAGCAGTACTTC. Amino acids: CASSGAGDGLEQYF.

As DNA, the CDR3 is TGTGCCAGCAGCCCCCGAGGACAGGGCAACACTGAAGCTTTCTTT. Encoded protein: CASSPRGQGNTEAFF. The chain combines TRBV7-9 with TRBJ1-1, with 8 bases lining up with TRBD1. The CDR3 consists of 15 residues. The ends lost 5 bases at V and 2 bases at J; junction bases unmatched: 7. Germline values: CDR1 SEHNR, CDR2 FQNEAQ (reference sequence).

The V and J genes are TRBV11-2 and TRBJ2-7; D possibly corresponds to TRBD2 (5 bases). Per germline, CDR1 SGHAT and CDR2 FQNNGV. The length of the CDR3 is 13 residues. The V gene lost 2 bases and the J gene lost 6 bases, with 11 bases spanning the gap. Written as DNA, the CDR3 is TGTGCCAGCAGCTTATCTGAGGGTACCGAGCAGTACTTC. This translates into CASSLSEGTEQYF. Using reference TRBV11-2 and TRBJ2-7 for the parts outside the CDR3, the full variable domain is EAGVAQSPRYKIIEKRQSVAFWCNPISGHATLYWYQQILGQGPKLLIQFQNNGVVDDSQLPKDRFSAERLKGVDSTLKIQPAKLEDSAVYLCASSLSEGTEQYFGPGTRLTVT.

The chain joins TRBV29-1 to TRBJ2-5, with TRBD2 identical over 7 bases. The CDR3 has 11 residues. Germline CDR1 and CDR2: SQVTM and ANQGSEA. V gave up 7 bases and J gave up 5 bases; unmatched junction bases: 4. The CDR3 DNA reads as TGCAGCGCGGCCGGGGGGGAGACCCAGTACTTC. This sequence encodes CSAAGGETQYF.

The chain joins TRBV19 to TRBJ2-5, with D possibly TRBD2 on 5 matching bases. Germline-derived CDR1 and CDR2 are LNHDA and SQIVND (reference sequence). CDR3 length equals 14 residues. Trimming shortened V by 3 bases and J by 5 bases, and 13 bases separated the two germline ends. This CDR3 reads CASSIGVRGETQYF. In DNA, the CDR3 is TGTGCCAGTAGTATTGGGGTCCGAGGGGAGACCCAGTACTTC.

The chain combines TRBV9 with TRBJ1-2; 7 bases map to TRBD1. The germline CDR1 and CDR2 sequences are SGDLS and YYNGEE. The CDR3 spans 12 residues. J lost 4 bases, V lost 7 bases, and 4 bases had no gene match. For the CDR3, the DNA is TGTGCCAGCCACGACAGGGCCTATGGCTACACCTTC. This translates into CASHDRAYGYTF.

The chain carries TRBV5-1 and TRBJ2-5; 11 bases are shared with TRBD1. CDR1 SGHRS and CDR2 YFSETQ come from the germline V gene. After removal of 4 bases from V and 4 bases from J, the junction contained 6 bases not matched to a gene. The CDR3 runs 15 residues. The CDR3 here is CASSPQGQGVETQYF. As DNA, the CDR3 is TGCGCCAGCAGCCCCCAGGGACAGGGGGTAGAGACCCAGTACTTC. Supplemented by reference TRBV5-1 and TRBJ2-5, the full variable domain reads KAGVTQTPRYLIKTRGQQVTLSCSPISGHRSVSWYQQTPGQGLQFLFEYFSETQRNKGNFPGRFSGRQFSNSRSEMNVSTLELGDSALYLCASSPQGQGVETQYFGPGTRLLVL.

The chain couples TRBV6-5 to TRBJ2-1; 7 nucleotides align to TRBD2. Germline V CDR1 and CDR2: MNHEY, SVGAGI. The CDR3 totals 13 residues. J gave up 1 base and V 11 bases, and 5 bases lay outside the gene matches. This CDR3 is CASRENSYNEQFF. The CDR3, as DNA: TGTGCCTCGCGGGAGAATTCCTACAATGAGCAGTTCTTC.